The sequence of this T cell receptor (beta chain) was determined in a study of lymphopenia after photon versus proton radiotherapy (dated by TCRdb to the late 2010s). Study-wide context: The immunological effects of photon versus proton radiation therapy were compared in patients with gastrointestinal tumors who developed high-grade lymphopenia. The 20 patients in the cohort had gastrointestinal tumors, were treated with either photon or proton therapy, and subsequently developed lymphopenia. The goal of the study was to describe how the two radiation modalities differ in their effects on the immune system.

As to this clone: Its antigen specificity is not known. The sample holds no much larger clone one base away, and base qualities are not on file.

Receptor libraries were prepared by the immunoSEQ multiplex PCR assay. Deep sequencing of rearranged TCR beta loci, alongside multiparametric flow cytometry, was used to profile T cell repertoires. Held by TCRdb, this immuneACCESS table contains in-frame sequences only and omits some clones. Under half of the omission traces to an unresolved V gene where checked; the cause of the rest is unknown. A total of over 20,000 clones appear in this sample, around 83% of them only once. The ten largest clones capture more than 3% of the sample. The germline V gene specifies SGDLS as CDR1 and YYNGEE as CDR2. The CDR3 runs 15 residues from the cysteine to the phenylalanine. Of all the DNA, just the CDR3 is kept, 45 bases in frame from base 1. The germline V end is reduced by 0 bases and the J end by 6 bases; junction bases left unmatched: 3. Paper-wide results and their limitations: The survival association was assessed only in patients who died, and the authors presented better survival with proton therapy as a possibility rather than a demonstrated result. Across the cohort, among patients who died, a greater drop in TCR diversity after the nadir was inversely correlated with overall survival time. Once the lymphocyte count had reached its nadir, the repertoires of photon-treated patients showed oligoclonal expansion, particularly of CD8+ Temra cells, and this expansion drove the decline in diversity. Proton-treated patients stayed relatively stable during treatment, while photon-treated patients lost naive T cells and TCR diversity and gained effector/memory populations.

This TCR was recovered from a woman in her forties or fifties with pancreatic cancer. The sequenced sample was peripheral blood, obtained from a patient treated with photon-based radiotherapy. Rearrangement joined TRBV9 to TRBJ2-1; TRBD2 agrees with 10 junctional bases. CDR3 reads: CASSVEAGGPNEQFF. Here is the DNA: TGTGCCAGCAGCGTAGAAGCGGGAGGGCCCAATGAGCAGTTCTTC.